This T cell receptor (beta chain) was captured in a study of early T cells in non-severe SARS-CoV-2 infection. Overall study: Chains were not paired, and sequencing was done on bulk RNA from unsorted whole blood.

Trimming removed 5 bases at V and 4 bases at J, with 15 bases between. The CDR3 is 15 amino acids. From germline, CDR1 is SGHTA and CDR2 FQGNSA. Worth noting for this clonotype: Its antigen is unknown.

General study points: Anti-spike CD8 responses were favored by VDJdb matching, which missed private and CD4 specificities.

Unique molecular identifiers tagged individual cDNA molecules. From the 5' RACE reads, TCRdb called clonotypes with MiXCR, one entry per CDR3 protein. This sample has roughly 51,000 distinct CDR3 sequences, with approximately 8.1% found just once. Sequenced: whole blood. V and J are TRBV7-2 and TRBJ1-5; D might be TRBD1 (6 bases). The TCR was taken from an adult who was a healthcare worker with PCR-confirmed SARS-CoV-2 infection or an uninfected control (not recorded which). The CDR3 region is CASSLSGAGNQPQHF. CDR3 coding DNA: TGTGCCAGCAGCCTCTCAGGGGCGGGGAATCAGCCCCAGCATTTT.